This T cell receptor (beta chain) was documented in a study of blood T cells in healthy people across ages. The authors ran a second PCR of about 6 to 12 cycles using a sample-barcoded 5' primer and a J-beta primer mix. Each TCR beta cDNA got a 12-nucleotide random molecular identifier. TCRdb reprocessed the 5' RACE reads with MiXCR, giving one entry per CDR3 protein. Here the sample spans around 850,000 distinct CDR3 sequences, under 40% being singletons. The CDR3 is 14 amino acids. Trimming removed 5 bases from V and 6 bases from J, with 14 bases in between. This clonotype originated in a man between 18 and 29 years old in good health. The sample consisted of blood. The chain has TRBV12-3 or TRBV12-4 and TRBJ2-1; TRBD2 is a possible D gene (7 bases). CDR3 DNA sequence: TGTGCCAGCAGTGAAGGGGGGGCGGGCAATGAGCAGTTCTTC. Translating it yields CASSEGGAGNEQFF.